This T cell receptor beta chain was sequenced during a study of cytomegalovirus exposure and HLA in healthy donors. Germline V gives CDR1 MNHEY, CDR2 SVGAGI. CDR3 length equals 15 residues. V lost 2 bases to trimming and J lost 0 bases, with 8 bases between them. The PCR used 60 Vbeta and 13 Jbeta primers. Method: immunoSEQ multiplex PCR; TCRdb's copy keeps in-frame clones and lacks some. Seen here are under 150,000 clones, 80% observed once, and the top ten hold more than 2.5%. General study findings and limits: Later analysis revealed greater clonal expansion in HLA-associated TCR beta chains than in equally common others.

In the case of this clone: Its antigen is unknown.

Sequencing was done on a sample of PBMCs. The clonotype was recovered from a male donor in good health and CMV-seronegative. The chain combines TRBV6-5 with TRBJ1-5, with D hard to call. DNA for the CDR3: TGTGCCAGCAGTTACGTAGGAGGTAGCAATCAGCCCCAGCATTTT. Its translation: CASSYVGGSNQPQHF.